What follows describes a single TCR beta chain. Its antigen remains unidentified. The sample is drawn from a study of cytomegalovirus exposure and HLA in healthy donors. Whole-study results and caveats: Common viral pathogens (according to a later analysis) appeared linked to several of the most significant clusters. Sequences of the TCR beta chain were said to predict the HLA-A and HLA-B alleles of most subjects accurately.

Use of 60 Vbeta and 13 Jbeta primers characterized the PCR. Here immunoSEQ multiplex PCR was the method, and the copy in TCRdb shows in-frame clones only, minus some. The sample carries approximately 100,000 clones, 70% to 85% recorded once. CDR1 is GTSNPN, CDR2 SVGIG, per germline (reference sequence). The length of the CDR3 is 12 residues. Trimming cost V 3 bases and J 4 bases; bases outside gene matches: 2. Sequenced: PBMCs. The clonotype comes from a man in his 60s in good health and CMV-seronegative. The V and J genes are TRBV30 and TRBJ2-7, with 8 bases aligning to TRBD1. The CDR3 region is CAWRGQEYEQYF. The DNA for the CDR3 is TGTGCCTGGAGGGGACAGGAGTACGAGCAGTACTTC.